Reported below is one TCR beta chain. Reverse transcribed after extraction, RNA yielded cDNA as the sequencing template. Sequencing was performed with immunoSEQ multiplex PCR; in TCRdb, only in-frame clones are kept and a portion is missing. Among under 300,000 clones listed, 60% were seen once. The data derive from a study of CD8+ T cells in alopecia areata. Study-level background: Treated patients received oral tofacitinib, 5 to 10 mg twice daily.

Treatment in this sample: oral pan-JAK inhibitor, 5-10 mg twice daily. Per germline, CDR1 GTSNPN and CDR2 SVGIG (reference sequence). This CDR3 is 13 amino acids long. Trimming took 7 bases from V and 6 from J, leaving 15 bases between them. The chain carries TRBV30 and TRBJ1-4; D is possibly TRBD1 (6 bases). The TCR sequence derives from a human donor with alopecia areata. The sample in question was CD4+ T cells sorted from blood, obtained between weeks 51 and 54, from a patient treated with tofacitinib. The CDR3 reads CALSGGRYEKLFF. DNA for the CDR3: TGTGCCTTATCGGGGGGCCGGTATGAAAAACTGTTTTTT.